These T cell receptor beta chains were read from a single sample in a study of identical twins. From the 5' RACE reads, TCRdb called clonotypes with MiXCR, one entry per CDR3 protein. The repertoire holds about 790,000 distinct CDR3 sequences, with 15% to 20% as singletons. The same sample was also studied in work on T cells expressing NK-cell markers.

Sample: PBMCs. The receptors here all came from a woman under 30 in good health. Each CDR3 is given with its conserved first and last residue. The D gene is left open where the match is weak. Clone sizes are given selectively: once, few, many, or a class where the clone is expanded.

clone_size,d_call,v_call,j_call,cdr3_aa,cdr3_nt
.,.,TRBV12-3/TRBV12-4,TRBJ2-7,CASSFDSILIHEQYF,TGTGCCAGCAGTTTTGATTCGATACTGATCCACGAGCAGTACTTC
.,.,TRBV9,TRBJ2-7,CASSPQHGYEQYF,TGTGCCAGCAGCCCTCAACATGGCTACGAGCAGTACTTC
.,TRBD1,TRBV10-3,TRBJ2-5,CAIRRTGMLETQYF,TGTGCCATCAGACGGACAGGGATGTTGGAGACCCAGTACTTC
few,TRBD1,TRBV20-1,TRBJ2-7,CSARSGKGAYEQYF,TGCAGTGCTAGGTCCGGGAAGGGGGCGTACGAGCAGTACTTC
.,TRBD1,TRBV7-9,TRBJ1-4,CASRQTTGGNEKLFF,TGTGCCAGCAGGCAGACGACAGGGGGCAATGAAAAACTGTTTTTT
few,TRBD2,TRBV11-2,TRBJ2-7,CASSPSGSFGEQYF,TGTGCCAGCAGCCCAAGCGGGAGCTTCGGCGAGCAGTACTTC
.,.,TRBV23-1,TRBJ2-5,CASSHSDPQETQYF,TGCGCCAGCAGTCATTCCGACCCCCAAGAGACCCAGTACTTC
.,.,TRBV7-9,TRBJ2-7,CARSDTAVAEQYF,TGTGCCAGGAGCGATACTGCGGTCGCCGAGCAGTACTTC
few,.,TRBV15,TRBJ1-1,CATTPPYETEAFF,TGTGCCACCACCCCGCCTTATGAGACTGAAGCTTTCTTT
.,TRBD2,TRBV20-1,TRBJ2-1,CSARASGLAQSEQFF,TGCAGTGCTAGGGCCTCGGGACTAGCGCAGTCTGAGCAGTTCTTC
.,.,TRBV12-3/TRBV12-4,TRBJ1-2,CASGNRGNSGYTF,TGTGCCAGCGGAAACCGGGGTAACTCTGGCTACACCTTC
.,.,TRBV20-1,TRBJ2-3,CSPTSGGDTQYF,TGCAGTCCTACATCTGGGGGGGATACGCAGTATTTT
few,.,TRBV7-2,TRBJ2-7,CASSLEGRITYEQYF,TGTGCCAGCAGCTTAGAGGGACGGATTACCTACGAGCAGTACTTC
few,.,TRBV6-5,TRBJ1-6,CASSYSAGNNSPLHF,TGTGCCAGCAGTTACTCGGCGGGGAATAATTCACCCCTCCACTTT
.,.,TRBV29-1,TRBJ2-7,CSVGWDLLSYEQYF,TGCAGCGTTGGTTGGGACCTTCTTTCCTACGAGCAGTACTTC
few,.,TRBV5-1,TRBJ2-3,CASSLSSRVGDTQYF,TGCGCCAGCAGCTTAAGCTCGAGGGTAGGAGATACGCAGTATTTT
few,.,TRBV20-1,TRBJ2-2,CSAPSQAGELFF,TGCAGTGCCCCCTCTCAGGCCGGGGAGCTGTTTTTT
.,.,TRBV7-2,TRBJ2-3,CASSTLGGSTDTQYF,TGTGCCAGCAGCACCCTAGGGGGAAGCACAGATACGCAGTATTTT
.,.,TRBV20-1,TRBJ1-2,CSARAGHLYGYTF,TGCAGTGCTAGAGCGGGACACCTCTATGGCTACACCTTC
few,TRBD1,TRBV29-1,TRBJ1-3,CSAGQGSGNTIYF,TGCAGCGCCGGACAGGGGTCTGGAAACACCATATATTTT
once,.,TRBV5-5,TRBJ2-7,CAMSSGRLYEQYF,TGTGCCATGAGCTCGGGACGGCTCTACGAGCAGTACTTC
.,.,TRBV4-1,TRBJ1-1,CASSPRPLTVNTEAFF,TGCGCCAGCAGCCCTCGGCCCTTGACGGTGAACACTGAAGCTTTCTTT
.,TRBD1,TRBV5-1,TRBJ2-4,CASSIGTVKNIQYF,TGCGCCAGCAGCATCGGGACAGTTAAAAACATTCAGTACTTC
few,TRBD1,TRBV30,TRBJ1-5,CAWSPGTGIHQPQHF,TGTGCCTGGAGTCCCGGGACAGGGATCCATCAGCCCCAGCATTTT
.,.,TRBV2,TRBJ1-3,CASSYTPDPSSGNTIYF,TGTGCCAGCAGCTACACCCCGGATCCTAGCTCTGGAAACACCATATATTTT
few,TRBD2,TRBV10-2,TRBJ2-2,CAAKSGGAPGELFF,TGCGCCGCCAAGAGCGGGGGGGCCCCCGGGGAGCTGTTTTTT
many,TRBD1,TRBV12-3/TRBV12-4,TRBJ1-1,CASSFGTGAEAFF,TGTGCCAGCAGTTTCGGTACAGGGGCTGAAGCTTTCTTT
.,.,TRBV20-1,TRBJ2-2,CSARGPIAGELFF,TGCAGTGCTAGAGGTCCGATAGCCGGGGAGCTGTTTTTT
few,.,TRBV20-1,TRBJ1-1,CSARGDPYTEAFF,TGCAGTGCTAGAGGCGACCCCTACACTGAAGCTTTCTTT
few,TRBD2,TRBV20-1,TRBJ2-7,CSAREGGTSVRGYEQYF,TGCAGTGCTAGAGAAGGGGGGACTAGCGTCCGGGGCTACGAGCAGTACTTC
few,.,TRBV7-3,TRBJ1-1,CASSLGSVSTEAFF,TGTGCCAGCAGCTTAGGCTCGGTTTCCACTGAAGCTTTCTTT
few,.,TRBV24-1,TRBJ2-1,CATSDRNGYNEQFF,TGTGCCACCAGTGATCGTAACGGCTACAATGAGCAGTTCTTC
few,TRBD1,TRBV9,TRBJ1-6,CASSEGDRPYYNSPLHF,TGTGCCAGCAGCGAGGGGGACAGGCCCTACTATAATTCACCCCTCCACTTT
.,.,TRBV20-1,TRBJ1-2,CSAPGGANYGYTF,TGCAGTGCGCCCGGCGGGGCTAACTATGGCTACACCTTC
.,TRBD2,TRBV5-1,TRBJ2-5,CASSLAPLAGGSETQYF,TGCGCCAGCAGCTTGGCCCCACTAGCGGGAGGTTCGGAGACCCAGTACTTC
many,.,TRBV5-1,TRBJ1-2,CASSPETARKGYTF,TGCGCCAGCAGCCCGGAGACGGCCCGAAAGGGCTACACCTTC
.,TRBD1,TRBV5-1,TRBJ1-2,CASSGRGGGYGYTF,TGCGCCAGCTCAGGGAGAGGGGGCGGCTATGGCTACACCTTC
.,TRBD2,TRBV2,TRBJ2-1,CASQQRTSGDEQFF,TGTGCCAGCCAACAAAGGACTAGCGGGGATGAGCAGTTCTTC
few,TRBD2,TRBV3-1,TRBJ2-7,CASSQGLAGAEEQYF,TGTGCCAGCAGCCAAGGGCTAGCGGGAGCGGAGGAGCAGTACTTC
.,.,TRBV29-1,TRBJ2-7,CSVGDRDSYEQYF,TGCAGCGTTGGCGACAGAGACTCCTACGAGCAGTACTTC
.,.,TRBV9,TRBJ2-7,CASSVGGGTSSYEQYF,TGTGCCAGCAGCGTAGGAGGCGGGACCAGCTCCTACGAGCAGTACTTC
.,TRBD2,TRBV20-1,TRBJ2-5,CSATSGRARETQYF,TGCAGTGCTACTAGCGGGAGGGCCAGAGAGACCCAGTACTTC
.,.,TRBV3-1,TRBJ2-1,CASSQDLSSSYNEQFF,TGTGCCAGCAGCCAAGATTTGAGTTCCTCCTACAATGAGCAGTTCTTC
few,.,TRBV15,TRBJ2-5,CATSIISTGETQYF,TGTGCCACCAGCATTATATCGACCGGGGAGACCCAGTACTTC
few,TRBD2,TRBV20-1,TRBJ2-1,CSARLAGHYNEQFF,TGCAGTGCTCGACTAGCGGGACACTACAATGAGCAGTTCTTC
few,TRBD1,TRBV7-2,TRBJ2-3,CASSYRGPADTQYF,TGTGCCAGCAGCTACAGGGGACCAGCAGATACGCAGTATTTT
.,.,TRBV12-3/TRBV12-4,TRBJ2-7,CASSLGSMSSYEQYF,TGTGCCAGCAGTCTAGGGAGTATGTCTTCCTACGAGCAGTACTTC